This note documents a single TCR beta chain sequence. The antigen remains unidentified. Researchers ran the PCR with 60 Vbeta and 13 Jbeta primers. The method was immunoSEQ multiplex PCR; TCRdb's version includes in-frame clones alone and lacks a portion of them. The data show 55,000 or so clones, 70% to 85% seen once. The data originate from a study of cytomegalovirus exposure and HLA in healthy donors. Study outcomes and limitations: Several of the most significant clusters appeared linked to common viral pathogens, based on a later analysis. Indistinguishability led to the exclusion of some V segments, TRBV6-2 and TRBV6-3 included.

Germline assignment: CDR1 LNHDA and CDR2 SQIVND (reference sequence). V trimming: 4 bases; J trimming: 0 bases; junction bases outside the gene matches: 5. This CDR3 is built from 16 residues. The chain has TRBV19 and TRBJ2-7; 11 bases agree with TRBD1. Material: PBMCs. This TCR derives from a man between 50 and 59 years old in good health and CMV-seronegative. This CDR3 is CASSNWGTGGSYEQYF. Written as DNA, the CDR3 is TGTGCCAGTAGTAATTGGGGGACAGGGGGCTCCTACGAGCAGTACTTC.